This T cell receptor beta chain was documented in a study of CD8 T cells in Susac syndrome. The V end was cut by 9 bases, the J end by 3 bases, with 15 bases between. Per the germline V gene, CDR1 is SGHNT and CDR2 is YYREEE (reference sequence). The CDR3 extends over 13 amino acids. In this sample, this clonotype turned up a few times. After extraction with the RNeasy kit, roughly 0.5 to 1 ug of the RNA was reverse transcribed using random hexamers. immunoSEQ multiplex PCR amplified TCR beta CDR3 across 54 Vbeta, 13 Jbeta. TCRdb independently ran MiXCR on the immunoSEQ multiplex PCR reads; one entry per CDR3 protein. The sample has roughly 300,000 distinct CDR3 sequences, roughly 81% seen once. Negative isolation was used for CD8+ and CD4+ T cells and FACS enrichment for TEMRA cells.

Sequenced input: CD8+ T cells from PBMCs. The chain recombines TRBV5-4 with TRBJ2-5; D unresolved. This receptor was taken from a human donor with multiple sclerosis. Written as DNA, the CDR3 is TGTGCCACATCGGGCAGCTCAAAAGAGACCCAGTACTTC. It yields the protein CATSGSSKETQYF.